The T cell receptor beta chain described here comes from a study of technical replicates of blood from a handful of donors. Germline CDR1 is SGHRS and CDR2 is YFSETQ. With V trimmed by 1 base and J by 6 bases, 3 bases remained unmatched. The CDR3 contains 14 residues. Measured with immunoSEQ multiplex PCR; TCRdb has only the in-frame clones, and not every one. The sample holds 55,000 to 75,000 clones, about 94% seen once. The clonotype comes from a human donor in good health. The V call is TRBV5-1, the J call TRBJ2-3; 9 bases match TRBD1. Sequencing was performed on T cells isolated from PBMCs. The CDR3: CASSLTGGADTQYF. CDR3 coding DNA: TGCGCCAGCAGCTTGACAGGGGGCGCCGATACGCAGTATTTT.